This T cell receptor beta chain was profiled in a study of cytomegalovirus exposure and HLA in healthy donors (dated by TCRdb to about 2017). General notes on the study: An earlier analysis of several hundred of the donors reported 250 to 300 Gb of sequence data and 95 million to 120 million unique TCR beta sequences obtained from about 200 million T cells. The number of donors typed differed by locus, with roughly 629-640 for A, B, C, DRB1 and DQB1, approximately 500 for DQA1, 600 to 610 for DPA1, and 472 for DPB1. Four or five DR-DQ haplotypes were handled as single units for association and clustering, since linkage in the cohort was strong. High-throughput TCR immunosequencing, statistical association of individual TCRs with disease status, and machine learning were combined to predict cytomegalovirus infection status. Of the roughly 400 genotyped donors, about 84% fell in the genetic ancestry cluster associated with self-reported Caucasian donors. The aim of the study was to test whether cataloging public T cell receptors could identify signatures of past pathogen exposure. An earlier analysis of more than 450 of the donors used high-throughput TCR beta sequencing to judge whether each TCR beta V gene segment behaved as functional or pseudogenic. In the later analysis, no new phenotypic data were used to find candidate immune exposures; instead, reliance was placed on TCR beta sequences and their occurrence across donors. Class I and class II HLA loci were covered by the typing at four-digit resolution. Donor age, sex, ethnicity and CMV serostatus were collected together with the repertoire data. Among about 370 genotyped donors of the cohort, an average of roughly 230,000 unique TCR beta nucleotide sequences was sequenced per donor, of which about 19% were non-productive. Every discovery cohort repertoire had been produced on one sequencing platform. The T cell repertoires of roughly 660 subjects were profiled by immunosequencing and related to cytomegalovirus serostatus. An early release covering just under 650 HLA-typed donors comprised roughly 300 gigabases of sequencing data and around 86 million unique TCR sequences. Along with the roughly 710-subject first cohort, a separate validation cohort of around 120 different subjects was used. Genome-wide SNP genotypes for about 65% of the 666 donors were used in a later genetic analysis, which treated that subset as a discovery cohort. In a later analysis, previously published TCR beta repertoires from some 640 donors were re-analyzed and high-resolution HLA genotyping was added so that TCR occurrence patterns could be studied. Summary of the overall study and its limitations: Cytomegalovirus status was reported to be diagnosed by the classifier with high specificity and sensitivity in both the original and validation cohorts. Strong co-occurrence of HLA alleles, especially DR and DQ, made assigning TCR associations to individual alleles difficult. In an earlier analysis of about 600 of the donors, most TCR beta V segments appeared in productive rearrangements about 87% or about 30% of the time, broadly matching IMGT annotations. In the study, some 180 TCR beta chains were listed as associated with cytomegalovirus. Compared with equally common non-associated chains, HLA-associated TCR beta chains in a later analysis were more clonally expanded and had lower generation probabilities. The presence/absence analyses assumed that sequencing depth was roughly uniform across donors, and that assumption may not be true. Most CMV-associated TCR beta chains appeared to be HLA-restricted in a later analysis, and the HLA associations seemed to be driven largely by CMV exposure. A further reported finding was that TCR beta sequences accurately predicted the HLA-A and HLA-B alleles for most subjects in the first cohort. In a later analysis, the rate of TCR association differed among HLA loci, with DRB1 alleles having the most associated TCRs and HLA-C alleles having the fewest. It was suggested by the authors that the approach could potentially be generalized to other disease states and immunological phenotypes. Some IMGT-functional V segments, including TRBV6-2 and TRBV6-3, could not be distinguished by the 87-base-pair reads and were therefore excluded. The earlier analysis of 587 of the donors excluded 15 to 20 rarely observed V segments, including chromosome 9 orphons, because counts were too low. CMV serostatus was the only immune exposure information available for the cohort. Because HLA typing was unavailable for some donors at each locus, only the typed subset was used in association tests. Correlated functional status among segregating V segments might reflect linkage disequilibrium, but an unknown experimental factor could not be ruled out. Specific HLA alleles were associated with over 15,000 TCR beta sequences at a false discovery rate of 0.05 in a later analysis. Across donors, most TCR sequences were observed very rarely, whereas some public TCRs were present in many individuals. According to a later analysis, parvovirus B19, influenza, CMV and Epstein-Barr virus appeared linked to several top co-occurrence clusters. In vitro tests confirmed that three of the cytomegalovirus-associated TCR beta chains recognize cytomegalovirus antigens. A later genetic analysis reported fewer N-insertions in productive TCRs among donors in an Asian-associated ancestry cluster than the approximately 670-donor mean. Only TCR beta chains were sequenced in this cohort, and the absence of alpha or paired-chain data limited detectable features. In a later genetic analysis, a missense DCLRE1C variant was associated with V-gene and J-gene trimming of TCR beta chains, and the association was replicated in an independent cohort. A cluster of highly shared sequence variants was judged likely to be a technical artifact of the sequencing pipeline.

The cohort consisted of 670 or so healthy bone marrow donors. At the time of sampling, every cohort member was nominally healthy, though immune exposures that went unrecorded were likely present. The donor tested CMV seronegative, placing the donor among the roughly 350 seronegative members of the cohort. A peripheral blood sample was collected from each donor, and TCR beta sequencing was performed on peripheral blood mononuclear cells. Genomic DNA was extracted from the blood cell samples with the Qiagen DNeasy Blood Extraction Kit. The library was made by the immunoSEQ multiplex PCR assay. The multiplex PCR relied on a mix of 60 forward primers for TCR Vbeta segments and 13 reverse primers for TCR Jbeta segments. The CDR3 region of rearranged TCR beta genes was amplified from genomic DNA by a multiplex PCR assay. Amplified TCR beta libraries were sequenced as 87-base-pair reads on the Illumina HiSeq System. On the study's bioinformatics: A later analysis tallied roughly 80 million unique TCR beta chains across the 666 repertoires, and about 12 million of those chains were shared by two or more donors. To remove PCR and sequencing errors, raw reads were error-corrected and collapsed into unique sequences using a nearest-neighbor algorithm that merged closely related sequences. To assign V, D and J gene segments, CDR3 sequences were aligned to IMGT reference sequences. Each retained sequence needed at least a six-nucleotide match to both a V gene segment and a J gene segment. A rearrangement was called productive if the CDR3 had no stop codons and remained in frame with V and J, and every other rearrangement was called non-productive. CDR3 was defined according to IMGT convention as the region running from the second conserved V-encoded cysteine to the conserved J-encoded phenylalanine. In an earlier analysis of around 540 of the donors, sequences lacking an unambiguous match to a single V gene segment were excluded. An earlier analysis of under 750 of the donors called V segments functional above 56.7% productive rearrangements and segregating when the between-donor standard deviation exceeded 5%. A statistical classification framework was built for diagnosing cytomegalovirus status from the catalog of TCR beta chain sequences. A later analysis assigned V and J genes by comparing TCR nucleotide sequences with IMGT/GENE-DB human TR gene sequences. In a later analysis, CDR3 sequences and most-parsimonious VDJ recombination scenarios were assigned using the TCRdist pipeline. A later analysis defined each TCR beta chain by its CDR3 amino acid sequence plus V-gene family, and excluded reads lacking a unique V-gene family. A later analysis removed several hundred highly shared, low-generation-probability nucleotide sequences to deal with suspected cross-contamination and a sequencing artifact. For each public chain, a later analysis derived a clonal expansion index from normalized ranks of inferred template counts within each repertoire. A later analysis computed generation probabilities with a VDJ recombination model fitted to out-of-frame rearrangements, and checked the results against IGoR. Hypergeometric tests were used in a later analysis to score TCR-TCR, TCR-HLA and TCR-CMV co-occurrence, with a repertoire-size bias correction applied to the TCR pairs. To estimate false discovery rates, a later analysis permuted the HLA or CMV assignments 20 times. In a later analysis, co-occurring TCRs were grouped using DBSCAN, with TCRdist sequence similarity added in when clustering inside HLA-allele-positive subsets. Co-occurrence clustering excluded repertoires with fewer than 30,000 or more than 120,000 public chains, plus five with anomalous nucleotide sharing. This immuneACCESS table, as held by TCRdb, lists in-frame sequences with V and J called but not all clones. Of the missing ones, under half trace to an unresolved V gene in checked studies; the others have no known cause. V and J calls and clone size are copied from that table; D and trimming were computed from the DNA. The table for this sample lists fewer than 150,000 clones. Approximately 3.8% of the sample rests with the top ten.

In the case of this clone: Its antigen remains unidentified.

The CDR3 covers 13 residues, taking in both the cysteine and the phenylalanine. The kept DNA is CDR3 alone, 39 bases in frame from the first base. Ends trimmed: V by 7 bases, J by 0 bases; bases unmatched to a gene: 2. For CDR1 and CDR2, the germline V gene lists SGHNT and YENEEA. Recombination linked TRBV11-3 to TRBJ1-1, and TRBD1 matches 7 of the central bases. The origin of this receptor is a man between 18 and 29 years old in good health and CMV-seronegative. Input material: PBMCs. The CDR3: CASKGQMNTEAFF. The nucleotide sequence reads TGTGCCAGCAAGGGACAGATGAACACTGAAGCTTTCTTT.